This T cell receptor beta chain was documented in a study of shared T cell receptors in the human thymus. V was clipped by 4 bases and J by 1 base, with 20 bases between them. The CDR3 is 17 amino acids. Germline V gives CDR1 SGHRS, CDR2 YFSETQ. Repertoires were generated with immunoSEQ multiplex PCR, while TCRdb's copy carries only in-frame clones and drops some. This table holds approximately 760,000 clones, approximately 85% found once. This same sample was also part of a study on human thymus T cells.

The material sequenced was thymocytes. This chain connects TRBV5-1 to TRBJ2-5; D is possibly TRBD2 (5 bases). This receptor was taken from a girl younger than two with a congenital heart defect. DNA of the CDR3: TGCGCCAGCAGCGTAAGAGCCGGGGAGAGACTCCAAGAGACCCAGTACTTC. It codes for CASSVRAGERLQETQYF.